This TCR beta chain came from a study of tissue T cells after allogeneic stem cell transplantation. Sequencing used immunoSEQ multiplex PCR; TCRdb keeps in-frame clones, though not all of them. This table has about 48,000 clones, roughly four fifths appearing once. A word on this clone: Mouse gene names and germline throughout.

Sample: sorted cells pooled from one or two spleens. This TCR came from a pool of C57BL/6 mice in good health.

The sequenced part of the CDR3 DNA is TGTGCCAGCAGTCTCGGGACAAACCAGGCTCCGCTT. Protein: CASSLGTNQAPL. The whole CDR3 protein is CASSLGTNQAPLF. This rearrangement joins TRBV26 to TRBJ1-5; a weak D match, TRBD1 (6 bases). The read terminates 1 residue ahead of where the CDR3 ends, so the germline J gene completes it. Germline-derived CDR1 and CDR2 are KGHPV and FQNQEV (reference sequence). The CDR3 is 13 residues long. Trimming shortened V by 3 bases and J by 4 bases, and 7 bases separated the two germline ends.